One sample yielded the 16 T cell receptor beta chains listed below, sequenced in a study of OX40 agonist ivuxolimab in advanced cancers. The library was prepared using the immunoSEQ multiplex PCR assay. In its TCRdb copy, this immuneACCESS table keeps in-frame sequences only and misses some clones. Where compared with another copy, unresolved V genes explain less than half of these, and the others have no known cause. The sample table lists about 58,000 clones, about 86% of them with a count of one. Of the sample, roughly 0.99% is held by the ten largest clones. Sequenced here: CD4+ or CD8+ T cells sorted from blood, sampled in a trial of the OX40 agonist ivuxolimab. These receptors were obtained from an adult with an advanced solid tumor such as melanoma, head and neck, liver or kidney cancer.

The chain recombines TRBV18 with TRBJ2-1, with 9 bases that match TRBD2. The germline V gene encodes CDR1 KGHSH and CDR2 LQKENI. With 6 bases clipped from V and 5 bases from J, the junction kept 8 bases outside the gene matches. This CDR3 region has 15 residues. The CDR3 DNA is TGTGCCAGCTCCTTTGGTAGCGGGGGTCACAATGAGCAGTTCTTC. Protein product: CASSFGSGGHNEQFF.

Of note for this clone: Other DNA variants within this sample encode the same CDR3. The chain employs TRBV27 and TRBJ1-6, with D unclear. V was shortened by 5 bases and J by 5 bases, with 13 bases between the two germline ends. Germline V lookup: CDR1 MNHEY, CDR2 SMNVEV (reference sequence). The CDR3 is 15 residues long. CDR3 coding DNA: TGTGCCAGCAGTCCCGCGAGAATTAATAATTCACCCCTCCACTTT. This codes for CASSPARINNSPLHF.

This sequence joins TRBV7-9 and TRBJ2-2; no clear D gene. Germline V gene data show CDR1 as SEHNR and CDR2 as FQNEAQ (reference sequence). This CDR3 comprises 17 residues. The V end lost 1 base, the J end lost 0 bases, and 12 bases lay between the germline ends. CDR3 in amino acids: CASSLGSGPANTGELFF. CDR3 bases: TGTGCCAGCAGCTTAGGCAGTGGGCCAGCGAACACCGGGGAGCTGTTTTTT.

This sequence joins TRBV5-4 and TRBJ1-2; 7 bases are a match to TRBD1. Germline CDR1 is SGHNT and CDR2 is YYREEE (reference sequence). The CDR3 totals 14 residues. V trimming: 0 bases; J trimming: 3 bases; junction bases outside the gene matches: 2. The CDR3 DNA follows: TGTGCCAGCAGCTTGGGGGACAGATACTATGGCTACACCTTC. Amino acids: CASSLGDRYYGYTF.

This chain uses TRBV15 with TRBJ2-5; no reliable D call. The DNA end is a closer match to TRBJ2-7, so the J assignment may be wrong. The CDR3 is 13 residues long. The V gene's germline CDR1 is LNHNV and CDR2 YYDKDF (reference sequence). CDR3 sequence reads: CATSRQVAYEQYF. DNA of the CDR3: TGTGCCACCAGCAGACAGGTAGCCTACGAGCAGTACTTC.

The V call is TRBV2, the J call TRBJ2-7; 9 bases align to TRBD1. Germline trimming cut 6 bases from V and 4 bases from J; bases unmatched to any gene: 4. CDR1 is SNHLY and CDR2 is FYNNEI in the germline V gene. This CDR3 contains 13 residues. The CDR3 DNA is TGTGCCAGCAGAGGGGACAGGGCATACGAGCAGTACTTC. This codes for CASRGDRAYEQYF.

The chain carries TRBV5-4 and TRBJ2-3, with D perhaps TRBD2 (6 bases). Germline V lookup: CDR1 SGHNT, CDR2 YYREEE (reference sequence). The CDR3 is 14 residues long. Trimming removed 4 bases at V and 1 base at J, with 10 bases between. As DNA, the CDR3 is TGTGCCAGCAGCCCGACTAGAGGCACAGATACGCAGTATTTT. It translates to CASSPTRGTDTQYF.

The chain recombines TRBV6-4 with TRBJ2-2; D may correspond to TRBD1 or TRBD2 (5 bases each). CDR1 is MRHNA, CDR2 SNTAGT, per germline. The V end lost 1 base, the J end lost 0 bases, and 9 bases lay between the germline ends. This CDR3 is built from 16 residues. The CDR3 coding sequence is TGTGCCAGCAGTGACTGGGGGTCCGCGAACACCGGGGAGCTGTTTTTT. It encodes CASSDWGSANTGELFF.

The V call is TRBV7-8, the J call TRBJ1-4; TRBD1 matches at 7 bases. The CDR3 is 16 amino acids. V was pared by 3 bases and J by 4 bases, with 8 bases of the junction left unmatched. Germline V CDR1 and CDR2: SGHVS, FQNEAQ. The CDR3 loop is CASSFEPGQNNEKLFF. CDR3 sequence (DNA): TGTGCCAGCAGCTTTGAACCGGGACAGAATAATGAAAAACTGTTTTTT. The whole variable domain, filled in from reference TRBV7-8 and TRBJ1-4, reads GAGVSQSPRYKVAKRGQDVALRCDPISGHVSLFWYQQALGQGPEFLTYFQNEAQLDKSGLPSDRFFAERPEGSVSTLKIQRTQQEDSAVYLCASSFEPGQNNEKLFFGSGTQLSVL.

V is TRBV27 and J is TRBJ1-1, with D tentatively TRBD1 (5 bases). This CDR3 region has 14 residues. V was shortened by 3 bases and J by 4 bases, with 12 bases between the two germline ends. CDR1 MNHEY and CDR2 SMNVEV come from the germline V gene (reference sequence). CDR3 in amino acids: CASSLGQTSTEAFF. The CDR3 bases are TGTGCCAGCAGTTTGGGGCAGACGAGCACTGAAGCTTTCTTT.

The CDR3 sequence: CASNRLGRGITEAFF. The CDR3 nucleotides are TGTGCCAGCAATCGCCTGGGCAGGGGCATCACTGAAGCTTTCTTT. J is TRBJ1-1 and V is TRBV6-1; a weak D match, TRBD1 (6 bases). The ends were cut back, 7 bases at V and 4 bases at J, with 19 bases in the middle. This CDR3 is built from 15 residues. Per the germline V gene, CDR1 is MNHNS and CDR2 is SASEGT.

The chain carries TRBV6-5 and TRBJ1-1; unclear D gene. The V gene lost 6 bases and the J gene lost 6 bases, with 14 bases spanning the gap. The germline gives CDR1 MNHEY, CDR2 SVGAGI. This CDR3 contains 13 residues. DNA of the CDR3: TGTGCCAGCAGAAACGGACCGACCGCTGAAGCTTTCTTT. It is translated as CASRNGPTAEAFF.

The CDR3 sequence: CAYREKRRSYEQYF. CDR3 DNA: TGTGCCTACCGGGAGAAGAGAAGGTCCTACGAGCAGTACTTC. The chain uses TRBV30 and TRBJ2-7, with D maybe TRBD2 (6 bases). The CDR3 is 14 residues long. The ends were cut back, 7 bases at V and 1 base at J, with 17 bases in the middle. Germline CDR1 and CDR2: GTSNPN and SVGIG (reference sequence).

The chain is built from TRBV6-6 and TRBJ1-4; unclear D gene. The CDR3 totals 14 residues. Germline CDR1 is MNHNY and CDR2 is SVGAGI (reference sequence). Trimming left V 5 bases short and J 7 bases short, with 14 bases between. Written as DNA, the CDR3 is TGTGCCAGCAGTACACCATTGGGGTTTGAAAAACTGTTTTTT. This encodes CASSTPLGFEKLFF.

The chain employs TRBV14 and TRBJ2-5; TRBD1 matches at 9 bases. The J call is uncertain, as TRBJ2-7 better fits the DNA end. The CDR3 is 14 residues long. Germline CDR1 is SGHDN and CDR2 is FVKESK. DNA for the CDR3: TGTGCCAGCAGCCGGGACAGGGTCTCTTACGAGCAGTACTTC. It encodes CASSRDRVSYEQYF.

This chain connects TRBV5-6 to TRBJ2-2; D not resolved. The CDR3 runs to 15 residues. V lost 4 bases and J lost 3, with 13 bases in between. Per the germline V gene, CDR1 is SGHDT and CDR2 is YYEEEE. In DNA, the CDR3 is TGTGCCAGCAGCGGTCGAAGACGCTACACCGGGGAGCTGTTTTTT. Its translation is CASSGRRRYTGELFF.